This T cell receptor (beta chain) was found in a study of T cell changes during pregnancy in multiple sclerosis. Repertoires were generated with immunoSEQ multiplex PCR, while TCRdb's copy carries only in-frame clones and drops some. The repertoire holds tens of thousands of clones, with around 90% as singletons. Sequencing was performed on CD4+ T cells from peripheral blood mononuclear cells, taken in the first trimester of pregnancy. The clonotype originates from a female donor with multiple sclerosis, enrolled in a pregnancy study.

CDR3 sequence reads: CASSRGTGGNYGYTF. The CDR3 DNA reads as TGTGCCAGCAGCCGCGGGACAGGGGGGAACTATGGCTACACCTTC. This rearrangement joins TRBV7-2 to TRBJ1-2; 11 bases are a match to TRBD1. The V and J ends lost 5 bases and 2 bases, in that order; junction bases with no gene match: 4. This CDR3 comprises 15 residues. The germline gives CDR1 SGHTA, CDR2 FQGNSA.